Described below is a single T cell receptor beta chain sequence and its context. Ten or more counts support this clonotype. Its target antigen remains unknown. No base-level quality is on record; no much larger clone is a single base apart. This sample is part of a study of Graves' ophthalmopathy and Graves' hyperthyroidism (dated by TCRdb to the late 2010s). Some background on the complete study: Peripheral blood was collected before any treatment was given, at the time of initial diagnosis. To tell Graves' ophthalmopathy apart from Graves' hyperthyroidism, and to predict which patients would progress to ophthalmopathy, the study relied on TCR beta repertoire signatures. In total, 135 blood samples were TCR-sequenced: some 40 ophthalmopathy, under 80 hyperthyroidism and some 17 hyperthyroidism-to-ophthalmopathy patients. To explore V-J signatures distinguishing ophthalmopathy from hyperthyroidism, a discovery set of 100 patients (around 44 ophthalmopathy, about 57 stable hyperthyroidism) was enrolled. For independent validation, a separate cohort was made up of approximately 19 hyperthyroidism patients plus 17 patients who later progressed from hyperthyroidism to ophthalmopathy. In five to seven hyperthyroidism patients, the T-cell repertoire of thyroid tissue was compared with the T-cell repertoire of blood. Once sampling was done, hyperthyroidism patients were given methimazole at a starting dose of 30 mg daily, while ophthalmopathy patients were given high-dose intravenous methylprednisolone.

The paper's findings and limits, for the study overall: Sample size was not predetermined statistically, and investigators were not blinded to group allocation. In validation, the model predicted ophthalmopathy progression with about 70% sensitivity and about 77% specificity; roughly eleven predicted patients were CT-confirmed with GO in a median of approximately 6.5 months. Most of the expanded thyroid clonotypes with a frequency above 0.001 were also detected in blood, and it was suggested that the thyroid immune response may be reflected by blood repertoires. Ophthalmopathy was separated from stable hyperthyroidism by the 13-signature model with 85% to 90% sensitivity and roughly 82% specificity in cross-validation and with 80%/75% in the test set.

Ophthalmopathy patients had moderately to severely active disease, Clinical Activity Score of at least 3, NOSPECS grade of at least 4, and disease duration under 3 months. Patients with other autoimmune diseases, uncontrolled infections, pregnancy or lactation were excluded. Clinical symptoms, serum thyroxine, TRAb, thyroid ultrasound and orbital computed tomography formed the basis of the diagnosis. Using Ficoll-Paque density gradient centrifugation, PBMCs were isolated from about 9.4 ml of fresh peripheral blood. Total RNA was extracted with Trizol reagent and quality-checked on an Agilent 2100 Bioanalyzer. The germline V gene specifies WSHSY as CDR1 and SAAADI as CDR2. The CDR3 runs 13 residues from the cysteine to the phenylalanine. Of all the DNA, just the CDR3 is kept, 39 bases in frame from base 1. The junction carries 14 bases between V and J, which are trimmed by 6 bases and 6 bases respectively.

For repertoire sequencing, the TCR beta CDR3 regions were amplified from RNA transcripts. A first-round RT-PCR used HTBI primers with the Qiagen OneStep RT-PCR kit, followed by a second-round multiplex PCR, size selection and purification. Libraries were sequenced paired-end with 100 bp reads on an Illumina HiSeq2000. Per the original workflow: SOAPnuke was used to process the reads, throwing out any read that had adapters, had uncalled bases, had a mean Phred below 15, or lacked an exact constant-primer or identifier match. COPE v1.2.5 was used to merge high-quality paired reads. Unique nucleotide sequences were defined as clonotypes and aligned to IMGT TRB V, D and J references using MiTCR v1.1. Only V-J combinations with frequency above 0.0001 were analysed, covering approximately 99% of repertoires. A TCR clonal expansion and chaos score per V-J combination was defined as the ratio of F50 clonal expansion to chaos observed in the TCRdist matrix. Welch's t-statistics and random forest were used to reduce the features to about a dozen V-J combinations, which were then used as input to a naive Bayes classifier. The Morisita-Horn index was used to measure how similar the thyroid and blood repertoires were. The public sequencing data were trimmed at Q25 with fastp and processed into clonotypes with MiXCR by TCRdb, which kept only in-frame beta chains. Rows with one shared CDR3 protein collapse into an entry with the most common genes and DNA. The V and J calls reflect TCRdb's pipeline rather than the authors' work. The sample table records around 670,000 distinct CDR3 sequences; approximately 40% of these occur just once. About 40% of the sample is held by the ten biggest clonotypes.

What was sequenced was peripheral blood. The TCR sequence derives from an adult man with Graves' ophthalmopathy. The chain was built from TRBV10-2 and TRBJ1-2; no D gene can be assigned with confidence. The nucleotides read TGCGCCAGCAGCGACGACCTTGGGAATGGCTACACCTTC. This encodes CASSDDLGNGYTF.